This record looks at one T cell receptor beta chain sequence and its context. Authors' processing steps: It was from reference gene primer amplification that nucleated cell counts were estimated. Method: immunoSEQ multiplex PCR; TCRdb's copy keeps in-frame clones and lacks some. V, J and clone size are those of that table, while D and trimming were read from the DNA. This sample yields just under 60,000 clones, of which more than 60% are seen a single time; more than 7.5% belongs to the top ten. This CDR3 contains 12 residues. V was cut by 5 bases and J by 7 bases, with 6 bases left in between. The germline CDR1 and CDR2 sequences are SGHTA and FQGNSA. These data come from a study of blood T cell repertoires in COVID-19. On the study more broadly: There were acute and convalescent COVID-19 samples, and they came from the United States, Italy and Spain. PBMCs, B-cell-depleted T cells, or T cells provided the cDNA or gDNA that made up the material.

The chain couples TRBV7-2 to TRBJ1-6; D gene ambiguous. The receptor was isolated from a human donor in a cohort sampled during active COVID-19. Material: peripheral blood. The DNA for the CDR3 is TGTGCCAGCAGCCGCCAGAATTCACCCCTCCACTTT. Protein: CASSRQNSPLHF.